A selection of T cell receptor beta chains follows, all from one sample in a study of Ad26.COV2.S vaccination and SARS-CoV-2 variants. The assay was immunoSEQ multiplex PCR, and TCRdb's table has in-frame clones only and misses some. Of 400,000 to 450,000 clones listed, around 93% are singletons. The sample here was peripheral blood, taken in a trial of Ad26.COV2.S vaccine versus placebo. Receptors originate from a person between 18 and 65 years old who received the Ad26.COV2.S COVID-19 vaccine or a placebo. The CDR3 runs from the conserved cysteine through the conserved F or W. D genes are given only for firm matches. Rows may omit the clone size; those that give it use once, few, many or a size class.

TRBV28	TRBJ1-2	TRBD1	few	CASRSAGQGYDYGYTF	TGTGCCAGCAGATCTGCGGGACAGGGATATGACTATGGCTACACCTTC
TRBV5-1	TRBJ2-5	NA	NA	CASSLSLGARETQYF	TGCGCCAGCAGCTTGTCTCTGGGGGCCAGGGAGACCCAGTACTTC
TRBV6-5	TRBJ1-2	NA	once	CASLVVGDYGYTF	TGTGCCAGCCTAGTAGTGGGGGACTATGGCTACACCTTC
TRBV10-1	TRBJ2-3	NA	NA	CASSVLEATDTQYF	TGCGCCAGCAGTGTCCTCGAGGCCACAGATACGCAGTATTTT
TRBV28	TRBJ2-7	NA	NA	CASSLFRVDEQYF	TGTGCCAGCAGTTTATTCAGGGTAGACGAGCAGTACTTC
TRBV19	TRBJ2-3	NA	NA	CASSPSSRAPDTQYF	TGTGCCAGTAGTCCCTCGTCCCGGGCTCCAGATACGCAGTATTTT
TRBV7-2	TRBJ2-3	TRBD2	NA	CASSFSGGSTDTQYF	TGTGCCAGCAGCTTTAGCGGGGGAAGCACAGATACGCAGTATTTT
TRBV6-2/TRBV6-3	TRBJ1-1	NA	NA	CASSYFGTPKGFTEAFF	TGTGCCAGCAGTTATTTCGGAACACCGAAGGGGTTCACTGAAGCTTTCTTT
TRBV10-1	TRBJ2-3	TRBD2	NA	CASSESRTSGVTDTQYF	TGCGCCAGCAGTGAGTCTCGGACTAGCGGGGTGACAGATACGCAGTATTTT
TRBV16	TRBJ2-1	NA	NA	CASSQSNEQFF	TGTGCCAGCAGCCAATCAAATGAGCAGTTCTTC
TRBV14	TRBJ2-3	NA	NA	CASSRPGDPVIDLGTDTQYF	TGTGCCAGCAGCCGACCTGGGGACCCAGTCATAGATCTGGGCACAGATACGCAGTATTTT
TRBV10-3	TRBJ1-2	NA	once	CAISESRFGYTF	TGTGCCATCAGTGAGTCGCGATTTGGCTACACCTTC
TRBV6-1	TRBJ1-4	TRBD1	NA	CASSEATGVTNEKLFF	TGTGCCAGCAGTGAAGCCACAGGGGTTACTAATGAAAAACTGTTTTTT
TRBV29-1	TRBJ1-1	NA	NA	CSVDRDESDTEAFF	TGCAGCGTTGATAGGGATGAATCGGACACTGAAGCTTTCTTT
TRBV24-1	TRBJ1-2	NA	NA	CATSTEGGGYTF	TGTGCCACCTCGACGGAGGGGGGCGGCTACACCTTC
TRBV6-2/TRBV6-3	TRBJ1-2	NA	NA	CASSKLQAPIFDGYTF	TGTGCCAGCAGTAAACTACAGGCCCCGATATTCGACGGCTACACCTTC
TRBV30	TRBJ1-3	NA	NA	CASLGSSGNTIYF	TGTGCCTCATTGGGAAGCTCTGGAAACACCATATATTTT
TRBV3-1/TRBV3-2	TRBJ2-5	TRBD2	NA	CASSPTTSGGFQETQYF	TGTGCCAGCAGCCCGACCACTAGCGGGGGGTTCCAAGAGACCCAGTACTTC
TRBV9	TRBJ2-5	NA	NA	CASSVRGLAGQETQYF	TGTGCCAGCAGCGTAAGAGGGTTGGCAGGCCAAGAGACCCAGTACTTC
TRBV5-1	TRBJ2-2	NA	few	CASSLAGADTGELFF	TGCGCCAGCAGCTTGGCTGGGGCTGACACCGGGGAGCTGTTTTTT
TRBV4-1	TRBJ2-5	TRBD2	NA	CASSQDTGPGTRERETQYF	TGCGCCAGCAGCCAAGATACGGGCCCCGGGACTAGGGAGCGGGAGACCCAGTACTTC
TRBV19	TRBJ1-1	NA	NA	CASSSGMNTEAFF	TGTGCCAGTAGTTCGGGGATGAACACTGAAGCTTTCTTT